Listed below are T cell receptor beta chains from one sample, sequenced in a study of OX40 agonist ivuxolimab in advanced cancers. Produced via immunoSEQ multiplex PCR; TCRdb's table is partial and in-frame only. Of approximately 76,000 clones listed, 85% to 95% are singletons. The material was CD4+ or CD8+ T cells sorted from blood, obtained in a trial of the OX40 agonist ivuxolimab. The receptors were sampled from an adult with an advanced solid tumor such as melanoma, head and neck, liver or kidney cancer. The CDR3 runs from the conserved cysteine through the conserved F or W. D genes are given only for firm matches. Where a row states a size, it is once, few, many or the class of an expanded clone; other rows omit it.

>TRBJ2-7|.|TRBV9|TRBD1
TGTGCCAGCAGCCCGGGACAGGGGGCCTACGAGCAGTACTTC
CASSPGQGAYEQYF
>TRBJ2-1|.|TRBV5-4|TRBD1
TGTGCCAGCAGCCCAACAGGGGGTTATTCCTACAATGAGCAGTTCTTC
CASSPTGGYSYNEQFF
>TRBJ1-1|.|TRBV5-1|.
TGCGCCAGCAGCTGGTCCGAGCCGAACACTGAAGCTTTCTTT
CASSWSEPNTEAFF
>TRBJ2-7|.|TRBV4-1|.
TGCGCCAGCAGCCAAGATAAGGGCGGGGCCTACGAGCAGTACTTC
CASSQDKGGAYEQYF
>TRBJ2-7|few|TRBV6-1|.
TGTGCCAGCGGGCCCGAGCAGTACTTC
CASGPEQYF
>TRBJ2-7|.|TRBV5-4|TRBD1
TGTGCCAGCAGCCTACCCGGGACAGGGGCCTACGAGCAGTACTTC
CASSLPGTGAYEQYF
>TRBJ2-1|.|TRBV7-3|TRBD2
TGTGCCAGCAGCTTAAGAGCGGGAGGGTTCAATGAGCAGTTCTTC
CASSLRAGGFNEQFF
>TRBJ2-2|.|TRBV5-1|TRBD2
TGCGCCAGCAGCTGGACTAGCGGGAGTATTTCCGGGGAGCTGTTTTTT
CASSWTSGSISGELFF
>TRBJ1-1|.|TRBV27|.
TGTGCCAGCAGTTTTAGCCCTGGGGACACTGAAGCTTTCTTT
CASSFSPGDTEAFF
>TRBJ2-2|.|TRBV5-4|.
TGTGCCAGCAGTTGGGACGACAGAGTAAACACCGGGGAGCTGTTTTTT
CASSWDDRVNTGELFF
>TRBJ2-1|.|TRBV25-1|.
TGTGCCAGCAGTGTCGGGACTTCCTCCTACAATGAGCAGTTCTTC
CASSVGTSSYNEQFF
>TRBJ2-7|.|TRBV5-6|TRBD1
TGTGCCAGCAGCGGGACAGACGAGCAGTACTTC
CASSGTDEQYF
>TRBJ1-1|.|TRBV19|TRBD1
TGTGCCAGTAGTATTTGGGTGGACAGGAGGGACACTGAAGCTTTCTTT
CASSIWVDRRDTEAFF
>TRBJ1-2|.|TRBV15|.
TGTGCCACCAGCAGAGATCGGCAGGCTAACTATGGCTACACCTTC
CATSRDRQANYGYTF
>TRBJ2-7|.|TRBV7-8|.
TGTGCCAGCAGCTTATCCGGGTCTCGCGAGCAGTACTTC
CASSLSGSREQYF
>TRBJ1-2|.|TRBV15|.
TGTGCCACCAGCAGAGCAGCCAGAGCTAACTATGGCTACACCTTC
CATSRAARANYGYTF
>TRBJ2-7|.|TRBV7-6|.
TGTGCCAGCAGCTTACAGCTCGGGGAGCAGTACTTC
CASSLQLGEQYF
>TRBJ1-1|.|TRBV19|.
TGTGCCAGTAGTATAGGAGGGGGGGGCAACACTGAAGCTTTCTTT
CASSIGGGGNTEAFF
>TRBJ1-2|once|TRBV5-6|.
TGTGCCAGCAGGCCGATCGGGAGGCTTTATGGCTACACCTTC
CASRPIGRLYGYTF
>TRBJ1-1|.|TRBV5-4|.
TGTGCCAGCAGCCCCAGTTTAGGGCTGAACACTGAAGCTTTCTTT
CASSPSLGLNTEAFF
>TRBJ2-7|.|TRBV9|.
TGTGCCAGCAGCGTAGATCTTCGTAGCTCCTACGAGCAGTACTTC
CASSVDLRSSYEQYF
>TRBJ2-7|once|TRBV6-4|.
TGTGCCAGCAGTGAGGAAGACCGGGACACGATGACCTACGAGCAGTACTTC
CASSEEDRDTMTYEQYF
>TRBJ2-3|.|TRBV7-2|TRBD2
TGTGCCAGCAGTTCGACTAGCGGGGGATTAGATACGCAGTATTTT
CASSSTSGGLDTQYF
>TRBJ2-7|.|TRBV6-1|.
TGTGCCAGCAGTGAATTTGGAACAGGGTACTACGAGCAGTACTTC
CASSEFGTGYYEQYF
>TRBJ2-7|.|TRBV5-1|TRBD2
TGCGCCAGCAGCTTGGTGGGTCTAGCGGGAGTGTGGCAGTACTTC
CASSLVGLAGVWQYF
>TRBJ1-5|.|TRBV2|.
TGTGCCAGCAGTGGCTTTGACCAAAATCAGCCCCAGCATTTT
CASSGFDQNQPQHF
>TRBJ2-7|.|TRBV19|.
TGTGCCAGTAGTATAGGGTCAGGGGCGTACGAGCAGTACTTC
CASSIGSGAYEQYF
>TRBJ2-1|.|TRBV7-9|TRBD2
TGTGCCAGCAAAAGCGGGATTGAGCAGTTCTTC
CASKSGIEQFF
>TRBJ1-2|.|TRBV5-4|TRBD1
TGTGCCAGCAGCTTGATTACAGGGGTGGCTGGCTACACCTTC
CASSLITGVAGYTF
>TRBJ2-7|once|TRBV4-1|.
TGCGCCAGCAGCCAAGATCTAAAAATGGCGGAGCAGTACTTC
CASSQDLKMAEQYF
>TRBJ2-2|.|TRBV6-5|.
TGTGCCAGCAGCCCCCTGCCGGGAACCGGGGAGCTGTTTTTT
CASSPLPGTGELFF
>TRBJ2-7|.|TRBV10-3|TRBD2
TGTGCCATCAGTGAGTCGGGGGGGATCTACGAGCAGTACTTC
CAISESGGIYEQYF